The clone carrying this TCR beta chain has at least ten counts. Its matching antigen is unknown. This sample is part of a study of T cells after yellow fever vaccination. Study overall: Fractions of low cell number were prepared using SMART-Seq v4 Ultra Low Input.

TCRdb passed the 5' RACE reads through MiXCR, listing each CDR3 protein once. This sample has about 320,000 distinct CDR3 sequences; approximately 4% occur once, and the top ten carry 19%. Study outcomes and limitations: Abundant contaminating clonotypes from the bulk population could appear in FACS-sorted repertoires.

The CDR3 is made up of 13 amino acids. Looked up from germline, CDR1 is SGHVS and CDR2 is FQNEAQ. V dropped 6 bases and J dropped 5 bases, with 11 bases sitting between them. The rearrangement joins TRBV7-8 to TRBJ1-5; tentative D call: TRBD1 (5 bases). Specimen: PBMCs, collected 15 days after the yellow fever booster vaccination. This clonotype originated in a man aged 18 to 29 who received the YFV17D yellow fever vaccine. This chain's CDR3 is CASSQGRYQPQHF. The DNA of the CDR3 is TGTGCCAGCAGTCAGGGTCGATATCAGCCCCAGCATTTT.